The 13 T cell receptor beta chains presented below share a single source sample, sequenced in a study of T-cell reconstitution after alpha-beta-depleted transplantation in children. Preparation of the TCRbeta library involved a method that used unique molecular identifiers. TCRdb passed the PCR reads through MiXCR, listing each CDR3 protein once. The data show 450,000 to 550,000 distinct CDR3 sequences, 9.5% to 12% seen once. Specimen: PBMCs, mostly from graft donor cells, collected 180 days after TCRalphabeta/CD19-depleted stem cell transplant. These receptors all stem from a female patient aged 2-9 years who had a stem cell transplant for aplastic anemia, so the T cells may come from the graft donor.

This clonotype has a count of ten or more. The chain combines TRBV10-3 with TRBJ2-7; D possibly corresponds to TRBD1 (6 bases). The ends were cut back, 7 bases at V and 3 bases at J, with 19 bases in the middle. CDR1 and CDR2 from the germline V gene are ENHRY and SYGVKD. The CDR3 sequence is 15 residues long. The CDR3 DNA is TGTGCCATCATCAATCTACCGGGACAAAACTACGAGCAGTACGTC. Its translation: CAIINLPGQNYEQYV.

CDR3 sequence: CSATRGGGTEAFF. CDR3 in DNA: TGCAGTGCTACCAGGGGAGGAGGTACTGAAGCTTTCTTT. The gene calls are TRBV20-1 and TRBJ1-1, with a tentative D call TRBD1 (6 bases). The germline V gene has CDR1 DFQATT and CDR2 SNEGSKA (reference sequence). This CDR3 comprises 13 residues. The V gene lost 4 bases and the J gene lost 5 bases, with 14 bases spanning the gap.

This clonotype was seen only a few times. The chain is built from TRBV6-2 or TRBV6-3 and TRBJ1-5; 8 bases line up with TRBD1. The CDR3 runs 16 residues. V shed 5 bases and J 3 bases; nucleotides not matched to a gene: 9. Per germline, CDR1 MNHEY and CDR2 SVGEGT. The CDR3, as DNA: TGTGCCAGCAGTCGCCTGGACAGGGCCTTCAATCAGCCCCAGCATTTT. It yields the protein CASSRLDRAFNQPQHF.

A note on this clonotype: This is likely a read error, given that the CDR3 carries no conserved phenylalanine or tryptophan at its end. The DNA is omitted, as the CDR3 cannot be located on it reliably, and the CDR3 follows TCRdb's listing. The CDR3 loop is CASSRGTAPLA. This chain links TRBV18 with TRBJ2-7; TRBD1 is the table's D call and was not checked against the DNA. Germline CDR1 KGHSH, CDR2 LQKENI. Termini included, the CDR3 measures 11 amino acids.

This clonotype was observed many times. The chain recombines TRBV12-3 or TRBV12-4 with TRBJ2-1, with D possibly TRBD2 on 6 matching bases. This CDR3 has 16 amino acids. Trimming shortened V by 0 bases and J by 2 bases, and 11 bases separated the two germline ends. CDR3 region: CASSLAGGIPYNEQFF. DNA for the CDR3: TGTGCCAGCAGTTTAGCGGGAGGTATCCCCTACAATGAGCAGTTCTTC.

This clonotype was detected only a few times. The chain combines TRBV19 with TRBJ2-3, with D perhaps being TRBD1 or TRBD2 (5 bases each). Trimming left V 3 bases short and J 1 base short, with 8 bases between. The CDR3 covers 14 residues. Germline V gene data show CDR1 as LNHDA and CDR2 as SQIVND (reference sequence). CDR3 coding DNA: TGTGCCAGTAGTATCGGGGCCGGCACAGATACGCAGTATTTT. As protein: CASSIGAGTDTQYF.

The chain has TRBV6-2 or TRBV6-3 and TRBJ2-1; TRBD2 matches at 7 bases. Germline-derived CDR1 and CDR2 are MNHEY and SVGEGT. Trimming removed 7 bases from V and 2 bases from J; junction bases left unmatched: 11. The CDR3 is 16 residues long. CDR3 amino acids: CASTPGLAVTYNEQFF. The CDR3 nucleotides are TGTGCCAGCACTCCAGGCCTAGCGGTTACCTACAATGAGCAGTTCTTC.

This clonotype was counted a few times. This chain connects TRBV7-8 to TRBJ1-6; 8 bases match TRBD1. The ends lost 5 bases at V and 6 bases at J; junction bases unmatched: 6. CDR1 and CDR2 (germline): SGHVS, FQNEAQ. The CDR3 spans 15 residues. Here the CDR3 DNA reads TGTGCCAGCAGCCCTCGGACAGGGATTAATTCACCCCTCCACTTT. Translating it yields CASSPRTGINSPLHF.

The V call is TRBV6-1, the J call TRBJ1-2, with 9 bases that match TRBD1. The V gene end was trimmed by 6 bases and the J gene end by 4 bases; junction bases not matched to a gene: 3. Per the germline V gene, CDR1 is MNHNS and CDR2 is SASEGT. The CDR3 is 13 residues long. For the CDR3, the DNA is TGTGCCAGCAGGGGACAGGGAATCTATGGCTACACCTTC. It codes for CASRGQGIYGYTF.

This clonotype was observed a few times. The chain carries TRBV28 and TRBJ2-7; TRBD2 agrees at 10 bases. Trimming cost V 3 bases and J 2 bases; bases outside gene matches: 7. The germline V gene encodes CDR1 MDHEN and CDR2 SYDVKM. CDR3 length equals 16 residues. The chain's CDR3 is CASSLRRLAGAYEQYF. The CDR3 DNA reads TGTGCCAGCAGTTTGCGAAGACTAGCGGGCGCCTACGAGCAGTACTTC.

This chain uses TRBV28 with TRBJ2-7, with TRBD1 as a possible D gene (6 bases). Trimming stripped 6 bases from V and 2 bases from J, with 11 bases between. The CDR3 is made up of 13 amino acids. Germline V gene lookup returns CDR1 MDHEN and CDR2 SYDVKM. The CDR3 here is CASRTGTPYEQYF. CDR3 nucleotide sequence: TGTGCCAGCAGGACCGGGACACCCTACGAGCAGTACTTC.

This chain connects TRBV19 to TRBJ2-1, with D possibly being TRBD1 (5 bases). The CDR3 consists of 16 residues. Trimming pared 6 bases from V and 2 bases from J, leaving 17 bases between. Germline CDR1 is LNHDA and CDR2 is SQIVND (reference sequence). The CDR3 region has the DNA TGTGCCAGTAGGCGGAAAGGGGAAACCACCTACAATGAGCAGTTCTTC. This encodes CASRRKGETTYNEQFF.

This clonotype was seen at least ten times. This chain uses TRBV5-1 with TRBJ1-5; 9 nucleotides agree with TRBD1. CDR1 is SGHRS and CDR2 is YFSETQ in the germline V gene. The CDR3 has 15 amino acids. V was pared by 5 bases and J by 3 bases, with 6 bases of the junction left unmatched. For the CDR3, the DNA is TGCGCCAGCAGTCCGGGGGACAGGGACAATCAGCCCCAGCATTTT. Encoded protein: CASSPGDRDNQPQHF.